This is a list of T cell receptor beta chains from one sample in a study of beta chain features in type 1 diabetes. Libraries were prepared by immunoSEQ multiplex PCR; TCRdb keeps only in-frame clonotypes and omits some of them. The sample includes nearly 700,000 clones, 13% of them seen just once. Sequencing was performed on naive CD4+ T cells from blood. All receptors come from a man between 18 and 35 years old with type 1 diabetes. The CDR3 runs from the conserved cysteine through the conserved F or W. A D gene is named only where the DNA matches it firmly. For some rows the clone size is stated as once, few or many, or as a class when expanded; others skip it.

J,size,V,D,DNA,CDR3
TRBJ2-5,.,TRBV9,TRBD2,TGTGCCAGCGGGACTAGCGGGGGAGAGACCCAGTACTTC,CASGTSGGETQYF
TRBJ2-6,few,TRBV6-5,.,TGTGCCAGCAGTTACTCGGGCAGCTCTGGGGCCAACGTCCTGACTTTC,CASSYSGSSGANVLTF
TRBJ1-2,.,TRBV6-5,.,TGTGCCAGCAGTGGGACTCCCTACGGCTACACCTTC,CASSGTPYGYTF
TRBJ2-3,.,TRBV7-9,.,TGTGCCAGCAGCTTAAGAGCGTCTAGCACAGATACGCAGTATTTT,CASSLRASSTDTQYF
TRBJ1-2,few,TRBV30,.,TGTGCCTGGAGTTTCAGGGATGTAGGCTATGGCTACACCTTC,CAWSFRDVGYGYTF
TRBJ2-7,few,TRBV5-5,.,TGTGCCAGCAGCTTGATGACAGCCTCCTACGAGCAGTACTTC,CASSLMTASYEQYF
TRBJ2-5,few,TRBV28,TRBD1,TGTGCCAGCAGGCCTGACAGGGGTCCCCAAGAGACCCAGTACTTC,CASRPDRGPQETQYF
TRBJ1-2,few,TRBV4-2,.,TGTGCCAGCAGCCCCGGACAGAACTATGGCTACACCTTC,CASSPGQNYGYTF
TRBJ2-5,.,TRBV4-1,.,TGCGCCAGCAGCCCTCAGGGGCGTCAGGAGACCCAGTACTTC,CASSPQGRQETQYF
TRBJ2-6,few,TRBV9,TRBD1,TGTGCCAGCAGCGTTTCCATTAGGGACAGGGGAATCCTCTCTGGGGCCAACGTCCTGACTTTC,CASSVSIRDRGILSGANVLTF
TRBJ1-6,few,TRBV2,.,TGTGCCAGCAGTACCAGCTATAATTCACCCCTCCACTTT,CASSTSYNSPLHF
TRBJ2-3,.,TRBV7-7,.,TGTGCTAGCAGCAACTCACAGGGCACAGATACGCAGTATTTT,CASSNSQGTDTQYF
TRBJ2-7,few,TRBV30,TRBD2,TGTGCCTGGAGTGTACGGGCTAGCGGGGGGCTGAACGAGCAGTACTTC,CAWSVRASGGLNEQYF
TRBJ1-5,.,TRBV19,.,TGTGCCAGTAGTATAGGACCCAGACAGCCCCAGCATTTT,CASSIGPRQPQHF
TRBJ2-6,.,TRBV18,.,TGTGCCAGCTCAACCCGGGCCGACGGGGCCAACGTCCTGACTTTC,CASSTRADGANVLTF
TRBJ2-4,.,TRBV7-2,TRBD2,TGTGCCAGCAGCCAACAACGGGGGGGCGCAAAAAACATTCAGTACTTC,CASSQQRGGAKNIQYF
TRBJ2-7,.,TRBV7-3,.,TGTGCCAGCAGCTTGTGGGGGAGAACAGGGACCTACGAGCAGTACTTC,CASSLWGRTGTYEQYF